The clone carrying this T cell receptor beta chain appeared a few times. These data belong to a study of blood T cell repertoires in COVID-19. Study in general: From T cells, B-cell-depleted T cells, or PBMCs came the material, which was cDNA or gDNA.

The data were produced by immunoSEQ multiplex PCR, yet TCRdb's version contains in-frame clones alone and is incomplete. The sample lists about 87,000 clones, around 82% occurring once. This CDR3 is 13 amino acids long. V lost 10 bases and J lost 5; bases outside the gene matches: 9. Germline V CDR1 and CDR2: ENHRY, SYGVKD. Sequencing was performed on peripheral blood. The TCR comes from a woman older than 75 with COVID-19, enrolled during active disease. V and J are TRBV10-3 and TRBJ2-7, with 9 bases identical to TRBD1. The CDR3 DNA is TGTGCCACGAGTGGGACAGGGCCCCACGAGCAGTACTTC. This codes for CATSGTGPHEQYF.